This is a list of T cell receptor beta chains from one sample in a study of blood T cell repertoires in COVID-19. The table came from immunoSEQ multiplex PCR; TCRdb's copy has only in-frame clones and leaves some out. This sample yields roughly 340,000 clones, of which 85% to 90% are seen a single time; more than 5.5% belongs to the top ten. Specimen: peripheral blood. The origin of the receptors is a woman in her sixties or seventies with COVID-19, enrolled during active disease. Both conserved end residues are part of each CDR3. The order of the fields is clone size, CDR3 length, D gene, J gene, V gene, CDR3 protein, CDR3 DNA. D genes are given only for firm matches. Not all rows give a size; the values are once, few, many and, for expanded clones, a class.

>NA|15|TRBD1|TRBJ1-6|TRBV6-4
CASSVSTGGRSPLHF
TGTGCCAGCAGTGTTTCGACAGGGGGTAGATCACCCCTCCACTTT
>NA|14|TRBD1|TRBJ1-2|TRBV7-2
CASSFGLGQGDYTF
TGTGCCAGCAGCTTCGGATTGGGACAGGGAGACTACACCTTC
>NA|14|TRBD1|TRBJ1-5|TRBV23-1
CASSQSDRVQPQHF
TGCGCCAGCAGTCAAAGTGACAGGGTCCAGCCCCAGCATTTT
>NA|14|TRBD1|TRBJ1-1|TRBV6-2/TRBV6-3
CASSTDRGNTEAFF
TGTGCCAGCAGTACGGACAGGGGAAACACTGAAGCTTTCTTT
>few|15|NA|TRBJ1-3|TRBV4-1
CASSQDQGRGNTIYF
TGCGCCAGCAGCCAAGACCAGGGTCGGGGAAACACCATATATTTT
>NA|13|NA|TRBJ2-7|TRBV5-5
CASSLSGFGEQYF
TGTGCCAGCAGCTTGTCCGGGTTCGGAGAGCAGTACTTC
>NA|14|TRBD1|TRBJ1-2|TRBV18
CASSPPTGGAGYTF
TGTGCCAGCTCACCTCCGACAGGGGGCGCGGGCTACACCTTC
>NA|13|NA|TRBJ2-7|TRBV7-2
CASSLLLAEEQYF
TGTGCCAGCAGCTTACTCCTCGCGGAAGAGCAGTACTTC
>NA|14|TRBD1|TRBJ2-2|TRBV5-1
CASGPGGSGGELFF
TGCGCCAGCGGGCCAGGGGGCTCGGGCGGGGAGCTGTTTTTT
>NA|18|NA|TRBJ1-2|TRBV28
CASSPPYYTIDSVYGYTF
TGTGCCAGCAGTCCTCCATACTACACCATCGACAGCGTTTATGGCTACACCTTC
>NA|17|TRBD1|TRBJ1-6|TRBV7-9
CASSFGTGDFYNSPLHF
TGTGCCAGCAGCTTTGGGACAGGGGATTTCTATAATTCACCCCTCCACTTT
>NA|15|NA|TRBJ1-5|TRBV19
CASSSGQNSNQPQHF
TGTGCCAGTAGTTCAGGACAGAATAGCAATCAGCCCCAGCATTTT
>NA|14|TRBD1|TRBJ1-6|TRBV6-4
CASSPDRGLKPLHF
TGTGCCAGCAGTCCAGACAGGGGATTAAAACCCCTCCACTTT
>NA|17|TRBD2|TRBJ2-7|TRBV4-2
CASSQEASGGASYEQYF
TGTGCCAGCAGCCAAGAGGCTAGCGGGGGCGCCAGCTACGAGCAGTACTTC
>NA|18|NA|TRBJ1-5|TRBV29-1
CSVEIAARPGYSNQPQHF
TGCAGCGTTGAAATTGCCGCCAGGCCAGGGTATAGCAATCAGCCCCAGCATTTT
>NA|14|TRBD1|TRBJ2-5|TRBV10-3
CAISGDRQGETQYF
TGTGCCATCAGTGGGGATCGACAGGGGGAGACCCAGTACTTC
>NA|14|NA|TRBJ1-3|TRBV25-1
CASTRGSTGNTIYF
TGTGCCAGCACGAGGGGGAGTACTGGAAACACCATATATTTT
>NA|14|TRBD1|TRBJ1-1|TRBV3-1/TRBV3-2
CASSPRDRATEAFF
TGTGCCAGCAGCCCCCGGGACAGGGCCACTGAAGCTTTCTTT
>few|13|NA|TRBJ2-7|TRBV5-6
CASRLITGDEQYF
TGTGCCAGCAGGCTTATCACGGGGGACGAGCAGTACTTC
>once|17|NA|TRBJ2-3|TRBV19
CASRPLGRGPSTDTQYF
TGTGCCAGCCGACCCCTGGGGCGGGGGCCTAGCACAGATACGCAGTATTTT
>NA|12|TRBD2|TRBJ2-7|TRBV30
CAWTGGEYEQYF
TGTGCCTGGACGGGGGGGGAATACGAGCAGTACTTC
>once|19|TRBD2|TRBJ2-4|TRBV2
CASSEAEGLAGANQNIQYF
TGTGCCAGCAGTGAAGCAGAAGGCCTAGCGGGGGCCAATCAAAACATTCAGTACTTC
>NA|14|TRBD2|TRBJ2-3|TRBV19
CASSLRGGSDTQYF
TGTGCCAGTAGTTTACGCGGGGGGTCGGATACGCAGTATTTT
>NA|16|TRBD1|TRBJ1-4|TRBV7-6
CASSLANAGGDEKLFF
TGTGCCAGCAGCTTAGCGAATGCAGGGGGCGATGAAAAACTGTTTTTT
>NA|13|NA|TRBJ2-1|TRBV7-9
CASSLRDYNEQFF
TGTGCCAGCAGCTTACGAGACTACAATGAGCAGTTCTTC
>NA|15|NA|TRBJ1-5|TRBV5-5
CASSLFRVDNQPQHF
TGTGCCAGCAGCTTGTTCCGGGTGGACAATCAGCCCCAGCATTTT
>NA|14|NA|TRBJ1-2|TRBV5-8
CASSLGGLNYGYTF
TGTGCCAGCAGCTTGGGGGGCCTGAACTATGGCTACACCTTC
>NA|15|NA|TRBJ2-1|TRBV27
CASSLSGLINNEQFF
TGTGCCAGCAGTTTATCTGGACTCATAAACAATGAGCAGTTCTTC
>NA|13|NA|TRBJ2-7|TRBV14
CASSQDNFYEQYF
TGTGCCAGCAGCCAAGATAACTTCTACGAGCAGTACTTC
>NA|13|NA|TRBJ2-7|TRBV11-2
CASSSGLTYEQYF
TGTGCCAGCAGCTCGGGACTGACCTACGAGCAGTACTTC
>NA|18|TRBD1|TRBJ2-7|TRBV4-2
CASSQERDRGKMVSEQYF
TGTGCCAGCAGCCAAGAGCGGGACAGGGGCAAAATGGTTTCCGAGCAGTACTTC
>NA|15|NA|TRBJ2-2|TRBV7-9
CASSRERQGTGELFF
TGTGCCAGCAGCCGGGAGAGGCAGGGCACCGGGGAGCTGTTTTTT
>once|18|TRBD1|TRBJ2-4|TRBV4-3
CASSRNRDRGMGKNIQYF
TGCGCCAGCAGCCGAAACCGGGACAGGGGTATGGGCAAAAACATTCAGTACTTC
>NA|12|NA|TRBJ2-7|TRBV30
CAYRGVSYEQYF
TGTGCCTACCGGGGTGTTTCCTACGAGCAGTACTTC
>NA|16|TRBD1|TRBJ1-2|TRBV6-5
CASSYSSGQGAGGYTF
TGTGCCAGCAGTTACTCGAGTGGACAGGGGGCTGGTGGCTACACCTTC
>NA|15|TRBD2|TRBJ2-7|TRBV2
CATQRLAGGSYEQYF
TGTGCCACCCAGCGACTAGCGGGGGGTTCCTACGAGCAGTACTTC
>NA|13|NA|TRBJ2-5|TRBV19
CASGARATETQYF
TGTGCCAGTGGGGCCAGGGCAACGGAGACCCAGTACTTC
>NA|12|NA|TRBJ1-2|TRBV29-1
CSVDQGNYGYTF
TGCAGCGTTGACCAGGGGAACTATGGCTACACCTTC
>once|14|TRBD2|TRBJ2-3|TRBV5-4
CASSLGRGGDTQYF
TGTGCCAGCAGCCTAGGACGGGGGGGAGATACGCAGTATTTT
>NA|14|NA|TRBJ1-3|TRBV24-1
CATSDRHSLGTIYF
TGTGCCACCAGTGACCGACACTCGTTAGGCACCATATATTTT
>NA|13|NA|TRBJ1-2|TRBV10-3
CAISESFVYGYTF
TGTGCCATCAGTGAGTCCTTCGTTTATGGCTACACCTTC
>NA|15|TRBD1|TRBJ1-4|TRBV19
CASSIKQGGREKLFF
TGTGCCAGTAGTATAAAACAGGGGGGCCGGGAAAAACTGTTTTTT
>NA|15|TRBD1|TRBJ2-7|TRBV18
CASSPIETGTYEQYF
TGTGCCAGCTCTCCCATAGAGACAGGGACCTACGAGCAGTACTTC
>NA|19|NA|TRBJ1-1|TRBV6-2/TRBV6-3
CASSSGLGNRDPMNTEAFF
TGTGCCAGCAGCTCCGGTTTGGGAAACAGGGACCCTATGAACACTGAAGCTTTCTTT
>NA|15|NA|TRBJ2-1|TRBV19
CASSISTGTYNEQFF
TGTGCCAGTAGTATTAGCACAGGGACCTACAATGAGCAGTTCTTC
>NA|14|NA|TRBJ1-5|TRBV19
CASSTEGRYQPQHF
TGTGCCAGTAGTACGGAGGGCAGATATCAGCCCCAGCATTTT
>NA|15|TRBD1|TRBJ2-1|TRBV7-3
CASSEGQGSVNEQFF
TGTGCCAGCAGCGAGGGACAGGGTTCCGTAAATGAGCAGTTCTTC
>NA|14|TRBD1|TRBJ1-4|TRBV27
CASSKDRGNEKLFF
TGTGCCAGCAGTAAGGACAGGGGTAATGAAAAACTGTTTTTT
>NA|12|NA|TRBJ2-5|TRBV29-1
CSVVGGEETQYF
TGCAGCGTTGTAGGGGGAGAGGAGACCCAGTACTTC
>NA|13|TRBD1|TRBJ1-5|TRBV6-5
CASGFTGDQPQHF
TGTGCCAGCGGGTTTACAGGGGATCAGCCCCAGCATTTT
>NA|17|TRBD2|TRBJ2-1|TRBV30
CAWSGRVRTGRGDVQFF
TGTGCCTGGAGTGGTCGTGTCCGGACCGGACGGGGGGATGTGCAGTTCTTC
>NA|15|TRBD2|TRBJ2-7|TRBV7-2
CASRRSGGEVDEQYF
TGTGCCAGCAGAAGAAGCGGGGGGGAGGTCGACGAGCAGTACTTC
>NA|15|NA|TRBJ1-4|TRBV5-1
CASSFSRGFDEKLFF
TGCGCCAGCAGCTTTTCCAGGGGCTTTGATGAAAAACTGTTTTTT